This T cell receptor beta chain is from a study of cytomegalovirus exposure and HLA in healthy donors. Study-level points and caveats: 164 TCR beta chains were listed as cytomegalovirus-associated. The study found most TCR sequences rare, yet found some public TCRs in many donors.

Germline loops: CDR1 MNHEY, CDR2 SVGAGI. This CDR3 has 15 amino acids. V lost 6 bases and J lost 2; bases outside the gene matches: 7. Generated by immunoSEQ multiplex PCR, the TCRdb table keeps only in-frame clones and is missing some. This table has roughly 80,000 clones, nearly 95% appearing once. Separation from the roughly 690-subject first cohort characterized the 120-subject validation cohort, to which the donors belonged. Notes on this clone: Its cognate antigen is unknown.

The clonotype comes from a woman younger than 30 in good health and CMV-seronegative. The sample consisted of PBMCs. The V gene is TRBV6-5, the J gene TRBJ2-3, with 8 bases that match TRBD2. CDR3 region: CASSRRGDDTDTQYF. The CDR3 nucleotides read TGTGCCAGCAGCCGGCGGGGGGATGACACAGATACGCAGTATTTT.